This is a list of T cell receptor beta chains from one sample in a study of cytomegalovirus exposure and HLA in healthy donors. Only in-frame clones appear in the TCRdb table, and some are missing; sequencing was by immunoSEQ multiplex PCR. The repertoire includes about 160,000 clones, about 80% of them detected once, and about 1% sits in the top ten. Sequencing used PBMCs. Source of these receptors: a woman aged 50 to 60 in good health and CMV-seropositive. Both conserved end residues are part of each CDR3.

V gene,J gene,CDR3 protein
TRBV7-9,TRBJ2-7,CASLSDRVPYEQYF
TRBV6-1,TRBJ2-3,CASSEASGGATDTQYF
TRBV4-1,TRBJ2-4,CASSQERSTKNIQYF
TRBV6-5,TRBJ1-3,CASSYSGRGGNTIYF
TRBV11-2,TRBJ2-7,CASSSQWEQYF
TRBV21-1,TRBJ2-2,CASSKRTRPNTGELFF
TRBV4-1,TRBJ1-3,CASSQSPLGVLARGNTIYF
TRBV7-9,TRBJ2-3,CAAEQTDTQYF
TRBV4-1,TRBJ2-1,CASDPDGGRGGYNEQFF
TRBV7-8,TRBJ1-4,CASSLASGALNEKLFF
TRBV4-1,TRBJ2-7,CASSQVARDSYYEQYF
TRBV10-3,TRBJ2-5,CAISVASSGMGETQYF
TRBV5-4,TRBJ2-2,CASSLQNTGELFF
TRBV15,TRBJ1-5,CATSRAVGVNQPQHF
TRBV28,TRBJ1-1,CASSLRGSREAFF
TRBV4-3,TRBJ2-1,CASSQATGSWLQFF
TRBV5-6,TRBJ2-3,CASMSRGEDTQYF
TRBV2,TRBJ1-2,CASSEGTGGYYGYTF
TRBV6-1,TRBJ2-7,CASSAGLSIYEQYF
TRBV10-3,TRBJ2-7,CAIRGGTGPYEQYF
TRBV5-1,TRBJ1-2,CASSGEQGARGYGYTF
TRBV28,TRBJ2-1,CATEPTGGGYNEQFF
TRBV5-4,TRBJ2-7,CASSRRTSGPTYEQYF
TRBV2,TRBJ1-2,CASKNIRALSGDGYTF
TRBV6-6,TRBJ1-5,CASSYSSEYSNQPQHF
TRBV28,TRBJ1-1,CASSSGTERTEAFF
TRBV25-1,TRBJ1-1,CASRRGTGIPEAFF
TRBV10-3,TRBJ1-1,CAISDRTGIYTEAFF
TRBV19,TRBJ1-4,CASRGSTGPEYEKLFF
TRBV6-1,TRBJ2-1,CASRIDSSYNEQFF